Listed here are 32 T cell receptor beta chains from one sample, sequenced in a study of CD4 T cells in relation to SARS-CoV-2 and coronaviruses. Assay: immunoSEQ multiplex PCR; the TCRdb copy retains only in-frame clones and omits some. The sample records about 23,000 clones, around three quarters being singletons. Their target antigens are unknown. CD4+ T cells from unexposed donors were obtained before the COVID-19 pandemic (2011-2018). The cells were cultured for under 13 days before CD4+ T cells were isolated. What was sequenced was CD4+ T cells from PBMCs, cultured in vitro. The receptors stem from a human donor in good health.

In nucleotides, the CDR3 is TGTGCCAGTAGTATAGGGGACAGCCGGACTGAAGCTTTCTTT. Translated: CASSIGDSRTEAFF. The V call is TRBV19, the J call TRBJ1-1, with TRBD1 matching over 7 bases. The V segment lost 1 base and the J segment 5 bases; nucleotides outside the gene matches: 4. The CDR3 has 14 amino acids. Germline V gives CDR1 LNHDA, CDR2 SQIVND (reference sequence).

There are a few counts of this clone. The chain links TRBV7-3 to TRBJ1-1; a weak D match, TRBD1 (5 bases). In germline, CDR1 is SGHTA, CDR2 FQGTGA. V shed 2 bases and J shed 1 base, with 8 bases lying between them. The CDR3 runs to 14 residues. CDR3 in DNA: TGTGCCAGCAGCTTATACGGGACGAACACTGAAGCTTTCTTT. Amino acids: CASSLYGTNTEAFF.

This clone was seen a handful of times. V gene TRBV14 combines with J gene TRBJ2-1; D possibly corresponds to TRBD2 (5 bases). From germline, CDR1 is SGHDN and CDR2 FVKESK. V lost 4 bases to trimming and J lost 8 bases, with 6 bases between them. The CDR3 consists of 11 residues. The CDR3 here is CASSRGYEQFF. The CDR3 DNA reads as TGTGCCAGCAGCCGCGGGTATGAGCAGTTCTTC.

J is TRBJ2-2 and V is TRBV5-1, with 7 positions matching TRBD1. The V segment lost 4 bases and the J segment 0 bases; nucleotides outside the gene matches: 15. CDR1 and CDR2 from the germline V gene are SGHRS and YFSETQ. CDR3 length: 19 amino acids. The CDR3 nucleotides are TGCGCCAGCAGCACACTCACCCCTTCCGGACAGGCGAACACCGGGGAGCTGTTTTTT. The encoded protein is CASSTLTPSGQANTGELFF.

A few counts support this clone. The CDR3: CASRRSTEDGNTIYF. CDR3 in DNA: TGCGCCAGCAGGCGCTCGACAGAGGACGGAAACACCATATATTTT. The chain employs TRBV5-1 and TRBJ1-3, with a possible D match to TRBD1 (5 bases). Trimming removed 5 bases from V and 4 bases from J, with 16 bases in between. The length of the CDR3 is 15 residues. CDR1 is SGHRS, CDR2 YFSETQ, per germline. Using reference TRBV5-1 and TRBJ1-3 for the parts outside the CDR3, the full variable domain is KAGVTQTPRYLIKTRGQQVTLSCSPISGHRSVSWYQQTPGQGLQFLFEYFSETQRNKGNFPGRFSGRQFSNSRSEMNVSTLELGDSALYLCASRRSTEDGNTIYFGEGSWLTVV.

The rearrangement joins TRBV18 to TRBJ2-2, with TRBD2 as a possible D gene (5 bases). The length of the CDR3 is 16 residues. The germline V gene encodes CDR1 KGHSH and CDR2 LQKENI. V was shortened by 3 bases and J by 2 bases, with 13 bases between the two germline ends. In nucleotides, the CDR3 is TGTGCCAGCTCACCCCGGAGTGGGAGTAACACCGGGGAGCTGTTTTTT. Translated, it gives CASSPRSGSNTGELFF.

The gene calls are TRBV9 and TRBJ2-6; 8 nucleotides line up with TRBD1. The CDR3 length is 18 residues. Germline V CDR1 and CDR2: SGDLS, YYNGEE. Unmatched junction bases numbered 11, after V lost 6 bases and J lost 0 bases. CDR3 sequence reads: CASTPGAGGSSGANVLTF. In DNA, the CDR3 is TGTGCCAGCACCCCTGGGGCAGGGGGCAGCTCTGGGGCCAACGTCCTGACTTTC.

The chain uses TRBV30 and TRBJ1-1; maybe TRBD1 (5 bases). This CDR3 is built from 12 residues. V dropped 3 bases and J dropped 8 bases, with 13 bases sitting between them. Per germline, CDR1 GTSNPN and CDR2 SVGIG (reference sequence). CDR3 sequence reads: CAWSGGGAEAFF. CDR3 nucleotide sequence: TGTGCCTGGAGCGGGGGGGGAGCGGAAGCTTTCTTT.

J is TRBJ1-5 and V is TRBV28; weak D call: TRBD1 (6 bases). The CDR3 contains 15 residues. Germline V gene lookup returns CDR1 MDHEN and CDR2 SYDVKM. V was clipped by 7 bases and J by 4 bases, with 17 bases between them. CDR3 coding DNA: TGTGCCAGCAACGTACAGGGAGTCGGAAATCAGCCCCAGCATTTT. Amino acid sequence: CASNVQGVGNQPQHF.

This chain connects TRBV5-1 to TRBJ2-2; D tentatively reads TRBD1 or TRBD2 (5 bases each). The CDR3 covers 16 residues. The V end lost 2 bases, the J end lost 1 base, and 12 bases lay between the germline ends. CDR1 is SGHRS, CDR2 YFSETQ, per germline. In DNA form, the CDR3 reads TGCGCCAGCAGCTTCTCGGGGACGGAGAACACCGGGGAGCTGTTTTTT. Its protein is CASSFSGTENTGELFF.

The chain recombines TRBV7-3 with TRBJ1-2; the D is unclear. Germline V lookup: CDR1 SGHTA, CDR2 FQGTGA. V lost 2 bases to trimming and J lost 4 bases, with 5 bases between them. The CDR3 runs to 12 residues. The CDR3 here is CASSLGGYGYTF. The CDR3 coding sequence is TGTGCCAGCAGCTTAGGCGGCTATGGCTACACCTTC.

The chain recombines TRBV27 with TRBJ2-3, with D possibly TRBD1 on 5 matching bases. The CDR3 covers 15 residues. CDR1 and CDR2 from the germline V gene are MNHEY and SMNVEV (reference sequence). The V end was cut by 4 bases, the J end by 3 bases, with 14 bases between. The CDR3 sequence: CASSSPFGATDTQYF. The CDR3 DNA follows: TGTGCCAGCAGTTCGCCTTTTGGGGCGACAGATACGCAGTATTTT.

This clone was detected only a few times. This rearrangement joins TRBV7-8 to TRBJ1-1; 8 bases map to TRBD1. This CDR3 comprises 16 residues. From germline, CDR1 is SGHVS and CDR2 FQNEAQ. V shed 5 bases and J 0 bases; nucleotides not matched to a gene: 8. CDR3 protein: CASSPGQGNMNTEAFF. CDR3 DNA: TGTGCCAGCAGCCCCGGACAGGGCAACATGAACACTGAAGCTTTCTTT.

This chain links TRBV6-5 with TRBJ1-2; TRBD1 agrees at 10 bases. Unmatched junction bases numbered 5, after V lost 6 bases and J lost 4 bases. Germline V lookup: CDR1 MNHEY, CDR2 SVGAGI. This CDR3 has 14 amino acids. This CDR3 reads CASRRQGAIYGYTF. The CDR3 nucleotides are TGTGCCAGCAGACGACAGGGGGCGATCTATGGCTACACCTTC.

The V gene is TRBV2, the J gene TRBJ1-2, with 10 bases identical to TRBD1. The germline V gene encodes CDR1 SNHLY and CDR2 FYNNEI. The J segment lost 3 bases and the V segment lost 1 base, leaving 2 bases of the junction unmatched. This CDR3 region has 15 residues. CDR3 amino acids: CASSEGQGAYYGYTF. The CDR3 DNA reads as TGTGCCAGCAGTGAAGGACAGGGGGCATACTATGGCTACACCTTC. The variable domain in full, with the rest retrieved from reference TRBV2 and TRBJ1-2, is EPEVTQTPSHQVTQMGQEVILRCVPISNHLYFYWYRQILGQKVEFLVSFYNNEISEKSEIFDDQFSVERPDGSNFTLKIRSTKLEDSAMYFCASSEGQGAYYGYTFGSGTRLTVV.

The J gene is TRBJ1-2, the V gene TRBV2; maybe TRBD1 (5 bases). The CDR3 loop spans 14 amino acids. Germline values: CDR1 SNHLY, CDR2 FYNNEI. Trimming removed 7 bases from V and 2 bases from J, with 14 bases in between. Here the CDR3 reads CASTETAINYGYTF. The CDR3 nucleotides read TGTGCCAGCACCGAGACAGCTATAAACTATGGCTACACCTTC.

The V and J genes are TRBV18 and TRBJ2-7; 9 bases align to TRBD1. The CDR3 extends over 12 amino acids. The germline V gene has CDR1 KGHSH and CDR2 LQKENI. J lost 12 bases, V lost 5 bases, and 8 bases had no gene match. CDR3 protein: CASSTQGASSYF. CDR3 DNA sequence: TGTGCCAGCTCAACACAGGGGGCCAGTTCGTACTTC.

In its sample, this clone was seen a few times. V is TRBV7-9 and J is TRBJ2-1, with D possibly being TRBD1 (6 bases). Trimming shortened V by 3 bases and J by 4 bases, and 13 bases separated the two germline ends. Germline V gene lookup returns CDR1 SEHNR and CDR2 FQNEAQ (reference sequence). The CDR3 is 15 amino acids. The CDR3 protein is CASSFSRGSYNEQFF. CDR3 nucleotides: TGTGCCAGCAGCTTTTCCAGGGGCTCTTACAATGAGCAGTTCTTC.

The rearrangement joins TRBV27 to TRBJ2-1; 14 nucleotides agree with TRBD2. The CDR3 sequence is 15 residues long. The germline gives CDR1 MNHEY, CDR2 SMNVEV (reference sequence). V shed 4 bases, J shed 7 bases, and the junction held 3 bases outside the gene matches. CDR3 sequence (DNA): TGTGCCAGCAGTTCCAGGACTAGCGGGGGGAATGAGCAGTTCTTC. This gives the protein CASSSRTSGGNEQFF.

Comment on this clone: One end of the junction is discordant with germline, which a read error may explain. The chain employs TRBV6-1 and TRBJ1-3; 7 bases map to TRBD1. The CDR3 is 13 residues long. CDR1 is MNHNS and CDR2 is SASEGT in the germline V gene. The CDR3 DNA reads as TGTGCCAGCGGTGACAGGGTTGGAAACACCATATATTTT. Translating gives CASGDRVGNTIYF.

The chain uses TRBV19 and TRBJ2-7, with 7 positions matching TRBD1. There are 14 residues in the CDR3. The trim removed 6 bases at V and 0 bases at J, leaving 5 bases unmatched. Germline CDR1 is LNHDA and CDR2 is SQIVND (reference sequence). The CDR3 bases are TGTGCCAGTAGGAAGACAGGGCTCTCCTACGAGCAGTACTTC. It is translated as CASRKTGLSYEQYF.

The V gene is TRBV2, the J gene TRBJ2-7; D gene unclear. V was shortened by 2 bases and J by 0 bases, with 11 bases between the two germline ends. From germline, CDR1 is SNHLY and CDR2 FYNNEI. This CDR3 has 15 amino acids. The CDR3 here is CASSERRPSSYEQYF. CDR3 DNA: TGTGCCAGCAGTGAACGTCGACCGAGCTCCTACGAGCAGTACTTC.

The chain couples TRBV6-5 to TRBJ2-3, with D perhaps TRBD2 (6 bases). Trimming took off 5 bases at V and 9 bases at J, with 12 bases between the two ends. Looked up from germline, CDR1 is MNHEY and CDR2 is SVGAGI. The CDR3 is 12 residues long. CDR3 residues: CASSRGGNTQYF. DNA of the CDR3: TGTGCCAGCAGTCGGGGCGGGAACACGCAGTATTTT.

The chain joins TRBV7-3 to TRBJ2-7; 9 bases line up with TRBD1. The ends lost 4 bases at V and 3 bases at J; junction bases unmatched: 4. The length of the CDR3 is 14 residues. The germline gives CDR1 SGHTA, CDR2 FQGTGA. CDR3 DNA: TGTGCCAGCAGCTCCGGACAGGGGAACTACGAGCAGTACTTC. It encodes CASSSGQGNYEQYF.

The chain is built from TRBV9 and TRBJ2-3; the D call may be TRBD1 or TRBD2 (6 bases each). The CDR3 is 12 amino acids. CDR1 SGDLS and CDR2 YYNGEE come from the germline V gene. V lost 3 bases, J lost 8 bases, and 10 bases lay in between. In nucleotides, the CDR3 is TGTGCCAGCAGCGAGAGGGGGGTTACGCAGTATTTT. Encoded protein: CASSERGVTQYF.

The chain uses TRBV5-6 and TRBJ2-4; 9 nucleotides agree with TRBD1. CDR1 SGHDT and CDR2 YYEEEE come from the germline V gene. The ends lost 4 bases at V and 9 bases at J; junction bases unmatched: 11. The CDR3 loop spans 15 amino acids. DNA of the CDR3: TGTGCCAGCAGCCTGGACAGGGGATTTGGTAGCATTCAGTACTTC. Encoded protein: CASSLDRGFGSIQYF. The full variable domain, rest sourced from reference TRBV5-6 and TRBJ2-4, is DAGVTQSPTHLIKTRGQQVTLRCSPKSGHDTVSWYQQALGQGPQFIFQYYEEEERQRGNFPDRFSGHQFPNYSSELNVNALLLGDSALYLCASSLDRGFGSIQYFGAGTRLSVL.

The chain is built from TRBV29-1 and TRBJ1-1, with no clear D. This CDR3 is built from 15 residues. The germline V gene encodes CDR1 SQVTM and CDR2 ANQGSEA. Trimming removed 4 bases at V and 4 bases at J, with 19 bases between. CDR3 in amino acids: CSVAFLGGLGTEAFF. The CDR3 coding sequence is TGCAGCGTTGCCTTTTTGGGAGGGTTGGGCACTGAAGCTTTCTTT.

The J gene is TRBJ1-1, the V gene TRBV6-5; TRBD1 is a possible D gene (5 bases). Trimming stripped 5 bases from V and 6 bases from J, with 19 bases between. This CDR3 comprises 15 residues. Germline V lookup: CDR1 MNHEY, CDR2 SVGAGI. CDR3 sequence reads: CASSLRPLTGPEAFF. The CDR3 DNA follows: TGTGCCAGCAGTCTTCGACCCCTCACAGGCCCTGAAGCTTTCTTT.

The rearrangement uses TRBV3-1 (or the pseudogene TRBV3-2) and TRBJ2-1; 7 nucleotides agree with TRBD2. Germline CDR1 LGHDT, CDR2 YNNKEL (reference sequence). The CDR3 is 15 amino acids. Unmatched junction bases numbered 6, after V lost 0 bases and J lost 7 bases. This CDR3 reads CASSQERAGWNEQFF. The CDR3 DNA reads TGTGCCAGCAGCCAAGAACGAGCGGGATGGAATGAGCAGTTCTTC.

The V gene is TRBV5-1, the J gene TRBJ2-2; D perhaps matches TRBD1 (5 bases). Trimming pared 6 bases from V and 5 bases from J, leaving 11 bases between. From germline, CDR1 is SGHRS and CDR2 YFSETQ. This CDR3 region has 13 residues. CDR3 in DNA: TGCGCCAGCACGGTTTCAGGGACCGGGGAGCTGTTTTTT. It translates to CASTVSGTGELFF.

This chain uses TRBV24-1 with TRBJ2-7, with a weak D call TRBD2 (5 bases). V dropped 11 bases and J dropped 3 bases, with 19 bases sitting between them. Germline CDR1 is KGHDR and CDR2 is SFDVKD. The CDR3 covers 14 residues. In nucleotides, the CDR3 is TGTGCCAACAGAGGACCCACTGGAGGCTACGAGCAGTACTTC. It yields the protein CANRGPTGGYEQYF.

The chain carries TRBV6-4 and TRBJ2-1, with TRBD2 identical over 10 bases. There are 15 residues in the CDR3. V was clipped by 3 bases and J by 7 bases; unmatched bases: 6. The germline gives CDR1 MRHNA, CDR2 SNTAGT. The CDR3 loop reads CASSEASGSWNEQFF. The CDR3 DNA reads TGTGCCAGCAGTGAGGCTAGCGGGAGCTGGAATGAGCAGTTCTTC.